The rows below give T cell receptor beta chains drawn from one sample of a study of lymphopenia after photon versus proton radiotherapy. Clones were sequenced by immunoSEQ multiplex PCR, and TCRdb holds only the in-frame ones, with some missing. This sample has approximately 160,000 clones, with 88% found just once. The sample consisted of peripheral blood, taken from a patient treated with photon-based radiotherapy. The receptors derive from a man aged 45-60 years with gastric cancer. CDR3s include the opening cysteine and the closing phenylalanine or tryptophan. The D gene is left open where the match is weak. Size tells how often a clone was seen (once, few, many) or the class of an expanded clone, and some rows leave it out.

d_gene,abundance,j_gene,v_gene,CDR3aa,CDR3nt
-,-,TRBJ1-4,TRBV6-5,CASSYSGSAEGEKLFF,TGTGCCAGCAGTTACTCGGGTTCGGCAGAAGGGGAAAAACTGTTTTTT
-,-,TRBJ2-7,TRBV7-2,CASSLGRGEQYF,TGTGCCAGCAGCTTAGGGAGGGGAGAGCAGTACTTC
-,-,TRBJ2-7,TRBV11-3,CASSLGVGARYEQYF,TGTGCCAGCAGCTTAGGGGTGGGAGCCCGCTACGAGCAGTACTTC
-,-,TRBJ2-7,TRBV11-2,CASSSTRGLTGEQYF,TGTGCCAGCAGCTCCACGCGGGGCCTAACTGGAGAGCAGTACTTC
TRBD1,-,TRBJ1-4,TRBV4-2,CASSQPDRGTNEKLFF,TGTGCCAGCAGCCAACCTGACAGGGGCACTAATGAAAAACTGTTTTTT
TRBD2,-,TRBJ2-1,TRBV7-9,CASSLDLAGYEQFF,TGTGCCAGCAGCTTAGATCTAGCGGGGTATGAGCAGTTCTTC
-,once,TRBJ2-1,TRBV4-3,CASSQGRGSGTGYNEQFF,TGCGCCAGCAGCCAAGGTCGTGGGTCCGGTACTGGATACAATGAGCAGTTCTTC
-,-,TRBJ1-3,TRBV7-6,CASSLPGGGNTIYF,TGTGCCAGCAGCTTGCCCGGGGGTGGAAACACCATATATTTT
-,-,TRBJ1-3,TRBV11-2,CASSLDWSLSDTIYF,TGTGCCAGCAGCTTAGATTGGAGTCTGAGCGACACCATATATTTT
-,-,TRBJ1-1,TRBV5-6,CASSLVGGLNTEAFF,TGTGCCAGCAGCTTGGTGGGGGGCCTTAACACTGAAGCTTTCTTT
-,few,TRBJ1-1,TRBV19,CASSSDPSTEAFF,TGTGCCAGTAGTTCTGACCCGAGTACTGAAGCTTTCTTT
TRBD2,once,TRBJ2-1,TRBV10-1,CASSGEGTSGYNEQFF,TGCGCCAGCAGTGGTGAGGGGACTAGCGGTTACAATGAGCAGTTCTTC
-,-,TRBJ1-4,TRBV4-2,CASSQLLGKGEKLFF,TGTGCCAGCAGCCAACTCCTCGGCAAGGGTGAAAAACTGTTTTTT
-,-,TRBJ2-7,TRBV6-1,CASSASFGYEQYF,TGTGCCAGCAGTGCAAGTTTCGGCTACGAGCAGTACTTC
TRBD2,-,TRBJ2-3,TRBV7-2,CASSLRTSGIYTQYF,TGTGCCAGCAGCTTAAGGACTAGCGGGATTTATACGCAGTATTTT
-,-,TRBJ1-6,TRBV30,CAWSRTEGPLHF,TGTGCCTGGAGTCGTACCGAGGGACCCCTCCACTTT
TRBD2,-,TRBJ2-3,TRBV11-2,CASSYIAGGQDTQYF,TGTGCCAGCAGCTATATAGCGGGAGGGCAAGATACGCAGTATTTT
TRBD1,once,TRBJ2-1,TRBV6-6,CASSPQGAGQFF,TGTGCCAGCAGTCCCCAGGGGGCTGGGCAGTTCTTC
-,-,TRBJ2-1,TRBV2,CASSETRGNEQFF,TGTGCCAGCAGTGAAACTCGGGGAAATGAGCAGTTCTTC
-,many,TRBJ2-7,TRBV2,CASRGTSAYEQYF,TGTGCCAGCAGAGGGACGTCTGCGTACGAGCAGTACTTC
-,-,TRBJ1-1,TRBV11-1,CASSLKFMNTEAFF,TGTGCCAGCAGCTTAAAGTTCATGAACACTGAAGCTTTCTTT
-,-,TRBJ2-2,TRBV11-2,CASSLDGRLYTGELFF,TGTGCCAGCAGCTTAGACGGCAGGCTATACACCGGGGAGCTGTTTTTT
TRBD2,-,TRBJ2-7,TRBV27,CASSFSPGLGYEQYF,TGTGCCAGCAGTTTTAGTCCGGGACTAGGTTACGAGCAGTACTTC
-,-,TRBJ2-7,TRBV27,CASSPDRKREQYF,TGTGCCAGCAGCCCTGACAGAAAGAGAGAGCAGTACTTC
-,-,TRBJ2-3,TRBV30,CAWSGAGFADTQYF,TGTGCCTGGAGCGGGGCTGGGTTCGCAGATACGCAGTATTTT
-,-,TRBJ2-1,TRBV6-5,CASTRGGGITEQFF,TGTGCCAGCACCAGGGGGGGAGGGATAACAGAGCAGTTCTTC
-,-,TRBJ2-7,TRBV5-4,CASSQPGFSYEQYF,TGTGCCAGCAGCCAGCCGGGATTCTCCTACGAGCAGTACTTC
-,-,TRBJ2-7,TRBV5-4,CASSSLGDSYEQYF,TGTGCCAGCAGCTCCCTGGGGGATTCCTACGAGCAGTACTTC
-,-,TRBJ2-2,TRBV2,CASSAGVGRPGELFF,TGTGCCAGCAGTGCCGGAGTAGGGCGGCCCGGGGAGCTGTTTTTT
TRBD1,-,TRBJ1-2,TRBV30,CAWRGQGTNYGYTF,TGTGCCTGGAGGGGACAGGGGACTAACTATGGCTACACCTTC
-,-,TRBJ2-7,TRBV28,CASRPTGTRAYEQYF,TGTGCCAGCAGGCCAACCGGGACCCGGGCCTACGAGCAGTACTTC
TRBD2,-,TRBJ2-1,TRBV9,CASSVAGLAESYNEQFF,TGTGCCAGCAGCGTAGCGGGACTAGCGGAGTCCTACAATGAGCAGTTCTTC
-,few,TRBJ2-7,TRBV7-3,CASSSLQGSEQYF,TGTGCCAGCAGCTCCCTACAGGGAAGCGAGCAGTACTTC
-,-,TRBJ1-3,TRBV9,CASSPIGSGNTIYF,TGTGCCAGCAGCCCCATTGGCTCTGGAAACACCATATATTTT
-,-,TRBJ1-2,TRBV7-9,CASTADRGYTF,TGTGCCAGCACGGCGGACCGCGGCTACACCTTC
TRBD1,-,TRBJ2-2,TRBV15,CATVLDRTNTGELFF,TGTGCCACCGTCTTGGACAGGACGAACACCGGGGAGCTGTTTTTT
TRBD2,-,TRBJ2-7,TRBV7-2,CASSSGTSLFYEQYF,TGTGCCAGCTCCTCCGGGACTAGTCTCTTTTACGAGCAGTACTTC
TRBD1,-,TRBJ1-2,TRBV6-5,CASSPGQDYTYGYTF,TGTGCCAGCAGCCCCGGACAGGATTATACCTATGGCTACACCTTC
-,-,TRBJ1-2,TRBV28,CASSPGGRRDYGYTF,TGTGCCAGCAGCCCAGGAGGGAGACGGGACTATGGCTACACCTTC
-,-,TRBJ1-1,TRBV29-1,CSVDPQGTEAFF,TGCAGCGTTGACCCCCAGGGCACTGAAGCTTTCTTT
TRBD1,-,TRBJ2-7,TRBV6-5,CASSFTGGSYEQYF,TGTGCCAGCAGTTTTACAGGGGGCTCCTACGAGCAGTACTTC
-,-,TRBJ2-7,TRBV27,CASSLSMVRSSYEQYF,TGTGCCAGCAGTTTATCGATGGTCAGGAGCTCCTACGAGCAGTACTTC
-,-,TRBJ2-3,TRBV7-3,CASSLGGGKSTDTQYF,TGTGCCAGCAGCTTAGGAGGCGGGAAGAGCACAGATACGCAGTATTTT
TRBD1,-,TRBJ1-2,TRBV6-5,CASSSGQGALGYTF,TGTGCCAGCAGTTCAGGACAGGGGGCGCTTGGCTACACCTTC
-,-,TRBJ2-3,TRBV6-1,CASKGSLSTDTQYF,TGTGCCAGCAAAGGCAGCCTTAGCACAGATACGCAGTATTTT
-,-,TRBJ2-3,TRBV29-1,CSVGGGDTDTQYF,TGCAGCGTGGGAGGGGGGGACACAGATACGCAGTATTTT
-,-,TRBJ1-1,TRBV23-1,CASSRIQPPGTEAFF,TGCGCCAGCAGTCGCATACAGCCCCCCGGGACTGAAGCTTTCTTT
-,-,TRBJ1-1,TRBV5-5,CASSLRLLDAEAFF,TGTGCCAGCAGCTTGAGGCTCCTAGACGCTGAAGCTTTCTTT
-,-,TRBJ1-5,TRBV5-5,CASSFQGPGSIGPQHF,TGTGCCAGCAGCTTCCAGGGGCCCGGATCAATCGGTCCCCAGCATTTT
-,-,TRBJ2-1,TRBV27,CASSLTGNNEQFF,TGTGCCAGCAGCTTAACAGGTAACAATGAGCAGTTCTTC
-,-,TRBJ2-7,TRBV29-1,CSVEDPGTYEQYF,TGCAGCGTTGAAGATCCAGGGACCTACGAGCAGTACTTC
-,-,TRBJ1-3,TRBV19,CASSRPGGAKGNTIYF,TGTGCCAGTAGTCGCCCCGGGGGCGCGAAAGGAAACACCATATATTTT
TRBD1,-,TRBJ1-1,TRBV5-1,CASSLGQGPGGTEAFF,TGCGCCAGCAGCTTGGGACAGGGCCCGGGAGGGACTGAAGCTTTCTTT
TRBD1,-,TRBJ1-3,TRBV28,CASSLPRQGRPGNTIYF,TGTGCCAGCAGTTTACCCCGACAGGGTCGACCAGGAAACACCATATATTTT